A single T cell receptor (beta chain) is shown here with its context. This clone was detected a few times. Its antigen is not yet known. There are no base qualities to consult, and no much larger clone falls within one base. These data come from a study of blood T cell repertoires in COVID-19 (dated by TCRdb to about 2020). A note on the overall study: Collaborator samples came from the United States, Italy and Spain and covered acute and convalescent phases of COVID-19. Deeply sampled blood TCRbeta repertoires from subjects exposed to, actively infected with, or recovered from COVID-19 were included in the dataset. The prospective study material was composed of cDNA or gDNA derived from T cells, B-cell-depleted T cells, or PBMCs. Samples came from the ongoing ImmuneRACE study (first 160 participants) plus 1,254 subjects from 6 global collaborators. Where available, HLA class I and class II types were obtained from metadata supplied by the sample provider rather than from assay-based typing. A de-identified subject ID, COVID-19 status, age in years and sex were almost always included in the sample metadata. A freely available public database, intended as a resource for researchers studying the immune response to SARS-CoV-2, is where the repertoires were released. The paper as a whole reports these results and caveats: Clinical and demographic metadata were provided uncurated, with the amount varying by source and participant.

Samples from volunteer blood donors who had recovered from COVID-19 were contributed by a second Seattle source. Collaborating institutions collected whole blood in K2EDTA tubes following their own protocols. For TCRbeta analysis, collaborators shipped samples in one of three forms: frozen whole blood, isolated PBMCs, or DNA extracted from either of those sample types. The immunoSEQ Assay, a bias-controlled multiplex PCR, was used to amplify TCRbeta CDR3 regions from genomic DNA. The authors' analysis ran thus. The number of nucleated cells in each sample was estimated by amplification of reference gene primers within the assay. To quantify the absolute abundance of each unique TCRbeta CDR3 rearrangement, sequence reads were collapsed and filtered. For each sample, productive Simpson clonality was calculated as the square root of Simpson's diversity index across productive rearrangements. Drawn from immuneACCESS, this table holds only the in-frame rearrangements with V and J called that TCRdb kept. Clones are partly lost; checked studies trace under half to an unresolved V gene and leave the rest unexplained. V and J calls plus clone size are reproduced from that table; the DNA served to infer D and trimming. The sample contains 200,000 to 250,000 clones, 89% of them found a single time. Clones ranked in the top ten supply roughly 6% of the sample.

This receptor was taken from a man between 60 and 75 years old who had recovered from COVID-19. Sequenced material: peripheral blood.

The CDR3 reads as follows: CASSLATGIGYEQYF. The nucleotide sequence reads TGTGCCAGCAGCCTAGCGACAGGGATTGGTTACGAGCAGTACTTC. The chain employs TRBV6-5 and TRBJ2-7; a weak D assignment points to TRBD1 (7 bases agree). The CDR3 numbers 15 residues from cysteine through phenylalanine. The sequence is cut down to CDR3 DNA, 45 bases in frame from base 1. CDR1 MNHEY and CDR2 SVGAGI are derived from the germline V gene. Trimming at the junction amounts to 6 bases on V and 4 bases on J, and the germline ends lie 19 bases apart.